The rows below give T cell receptor beta chains drawn from one sample of a study of human T cells and chemical hapten exposure. A single record per CDR3 protein comes from TCRdb applying MiXCR to the RACE reads. There are about 340,000 distinct CDR3 sequences in the sample; about 7% occur only once, and around 8.2% lies in the top ten. Specimen: whole blood, collected in connection with sensitization to the hapten diphenylcyclopropenone (DPC). Receptors were obtained from a young woman with alopecia areata. Some clones in this sample may be carry-over from other donors' samples. CDR3s include the opening cysteine and the closing phenylalanine or tryptophan. The D gene is left open where the match is weak. Size is omitted from some rows. Given values are once, few, many or a class for expanded clones.

cdr3_length,j_call,d_call,v_call,clone_size,cdr3_aa,cdr3_nt
18,TRBJ2-4,.,TRBV18,many,CASSAKRANSLAKNIQYF,TGTGCCAGCTCTGCTAAAAGAGCGAACTCACTAGCCAAAAACATTCAGTACTTC
16,TRBJ2-7,TRBD2,TRBV28,many,CASSLPLAGGPYEQYF,TGTGCCAGCAGTTTACCCCTAGCGGGGGGGCCCTACGAGCAGTACTTC
16,TRBJ2-1,TRBD2,TRBV7-2,few,CASSSPRSGGYNEQFF,TGTGCCAGCAGCTCTCCGCGTAGCGGGGGGTATAATGAGCAGTTCTTC
12,TRBJ2-7,.,TRBV7-9,few,CASSLVVAEQYF,TGTGCCAGCAGCTTAGTAGTTGCCGAGCAGTACTTC
15,TRBJ2-7,TRBD2,TRBV28,many,CASSLTAGVSYEQYF,TGTGCCAGCAGTTTGACCGCGGGGGTCTCCTACGAGCAGTACTTC
16,TRBJ2-1,.,TRBV4-2,many,CASSHIEGGGDNEQFF,TGTGCCAGCAGCCACATTGAGGGCGGGGGCGACAATGAGCAGTTCTTC
13,TRBJ2-7,.,TRBV20-1,few,CSARDTPVYEQYF,TGCAGTGCTAGAGATACCCCGGTCTACGAGCAGTACTTC
14,TRBJ1-2,TRBD1,TRBV6-6,few,CASSRAGTGFGYTF,TGTGCCAGCAGCCGCGCCGGGACAGGGTTCGGCTACACCTTC
11,TRBJ2-1,.,TRBV6-2/TRBV6-3,many,CASRTVSEQFF,TGTGCCAGCAGAACCGTTAGTGAGCAGTTCTTC
16,TRBJ1-1,TRBD1,TRBV7-2,few,CASSLEETGGFAEAFF,TGTGCCAGCAGCTTAGAGGAGACAGGGGGGTTCGCTGAAGCTTTCTTT
14,TRBJ1-4,TRBD1,TRBV27,many,CATRGVGTGEKLFF,TGTGCCACCAGAGGTGTTGGGACAGGTGAAAAACTGTTTTTT
15,TRBJ2-3,TRBD2,TRBV5-5,many,CASSPGLAGTDTQYF,TGTGCCAGCAGCCCGGGACTAGCGGGCACAGATACGCAGTATTTT
13,TRBJ1-1,.,TRBV10-3,few,CAIRDRETTEAFF,TGTGCCATCAGGGACCGGGAGACCACTGAAGCTTTCTTT
17,TRBJ2-7,.,TRBV20-1,few,CSARDPGRGPGGAEQYF,TGCAGTGCTAGAGACCCGGGGCGGGGGCCGGGAGGAGCTGAGCAGTACTTC
13,TRBJ2-5,.,TRBV6-1,many,CASPPALGETQYF,TGTGCCAGCCCCCCGGCCCTGGGGGAGACCCAGTACTTC
15,TRBJ2-1,.,TRBV6-5,few,CASRGGASSYNEQFF,TGTGCCAGCCGAGGAGGCGCCAGCTCCTACAATGAGCAGTTCTTC
18,TRBJ2-2,.,TRBV7-2,.,CASSLGTAGTLNTGELFF,TGTGCCAGCAGCTTAGGCACCGCAGGCACACTGAACACCGGGGAGCTGTTTTTT
12,TRBJ2-3,.,TRBV6-2/TRBV6-3,many,CASSYYTDTQYF,TGTGCCAGCAGTTATTACACAGATACGCAGTATTTT
16,TRBJ1-1,.,TRBV12-3/TRBV12-4,.,CASSFSGERVRTEAFF,TGTGCCAGCAGTTTCTCCGGTGAGAGAGTTAGAACTGAAGCTTTCTTT
15,TRBJ2-5,TRBD2,TRBV7-2,few,CASTRLAGGQETQYF,TGTGCCAGCACCCGACTAGCGGGGGGCCAAGAGACCCAGTACTTC
15,TRBJ1-5,.,TRBV20-1,many,CSARGLGGSNQPQHF,TGCAGTGCTAGAGGTTTAGGTGGGTCCAATCAGCCCCAGCATTTT
14,TRBJ1-5,TRBD1,TRBV12-3/TRBV12-4,.,CASSGGQSLRPQHF,TGTGCCAGCAGTGGGGGACAGTCCCTGAGGCCCCAGCATTTT
14,TRBJ1-6,TRBD1,TRBV12-3/TRBV12-4,.,CASTKGQGITSLHF,TGTGCCAGCACCAAGGGACAGGGGATTACATCCCTCCACTTT
13,TRBJ2-3,.,TRBV7-9,.,CASIRLGGDTQYF,TGTGCCAGCATCCGATTGGGTGGAGATACGCAGTATTTT
17,TRBJ2-3,.,TRBV7-8,few,CASSLARAPGATDTQYF,TGTGCCAGCAGCTTAGCACGGGCTCCGGGGGCCACAGATACGCAGTATTTT
16,TRBJ1-5,TRBD1,TRBV20-1,.,CSAFSDRDYSNQPQHF,TGCAGTGCTTTTTCGGACAGGGACTATAGCAATCAGCCCCAGCATTTT
14,TRBJ1-5,.,TRBV7-9,.,CASSLASLGQPQHF,TGTGCCAGCAGCTTAGCCAGTCTAGGTCAGCCCCAGCATTTT
16,TRBJ2-6,.,TRBV19,.,CASSHLGAEGANVLTF,TGTGCCAGTAGCCATCTGGGGGCGGAAGGGGCCAACGTCCTGACTTTC
12,TRBJ2-7,.,TRBV29-1,many,CSATVTSYEQYF,TGCAGCGCAACAGTGACTTCCTACGAGCAGTACTTC